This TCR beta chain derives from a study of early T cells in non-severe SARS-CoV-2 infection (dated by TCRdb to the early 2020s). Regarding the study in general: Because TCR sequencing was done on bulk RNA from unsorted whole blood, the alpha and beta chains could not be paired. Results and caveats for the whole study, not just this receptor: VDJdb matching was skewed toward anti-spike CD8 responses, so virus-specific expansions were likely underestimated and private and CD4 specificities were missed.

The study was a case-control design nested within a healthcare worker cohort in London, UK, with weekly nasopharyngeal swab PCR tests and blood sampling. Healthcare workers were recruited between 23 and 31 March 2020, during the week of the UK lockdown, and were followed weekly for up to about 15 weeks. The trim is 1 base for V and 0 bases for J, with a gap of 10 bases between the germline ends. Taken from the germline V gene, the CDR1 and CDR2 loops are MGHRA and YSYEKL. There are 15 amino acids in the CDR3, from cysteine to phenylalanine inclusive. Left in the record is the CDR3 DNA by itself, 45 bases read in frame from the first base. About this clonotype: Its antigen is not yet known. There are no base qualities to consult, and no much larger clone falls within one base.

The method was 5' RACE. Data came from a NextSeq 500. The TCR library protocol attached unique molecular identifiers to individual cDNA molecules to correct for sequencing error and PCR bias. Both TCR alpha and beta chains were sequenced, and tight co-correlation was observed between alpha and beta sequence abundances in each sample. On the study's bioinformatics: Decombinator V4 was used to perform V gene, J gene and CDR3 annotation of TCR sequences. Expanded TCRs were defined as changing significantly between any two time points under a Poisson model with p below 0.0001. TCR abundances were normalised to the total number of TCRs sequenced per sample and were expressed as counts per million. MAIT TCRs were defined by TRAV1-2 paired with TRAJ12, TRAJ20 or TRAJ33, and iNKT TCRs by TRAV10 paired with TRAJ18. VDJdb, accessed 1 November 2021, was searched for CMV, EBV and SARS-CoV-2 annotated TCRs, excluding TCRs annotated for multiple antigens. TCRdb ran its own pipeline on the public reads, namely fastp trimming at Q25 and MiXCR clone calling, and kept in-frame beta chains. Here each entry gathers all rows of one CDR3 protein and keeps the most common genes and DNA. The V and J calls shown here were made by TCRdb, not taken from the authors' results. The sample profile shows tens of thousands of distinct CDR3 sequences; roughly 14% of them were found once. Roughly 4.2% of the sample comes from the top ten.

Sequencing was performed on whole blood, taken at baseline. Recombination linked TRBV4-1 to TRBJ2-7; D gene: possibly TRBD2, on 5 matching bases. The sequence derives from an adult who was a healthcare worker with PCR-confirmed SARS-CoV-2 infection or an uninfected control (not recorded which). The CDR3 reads CASSQGGSVSYEQYF. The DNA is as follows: TGCGCCAGCAGCCAAGGAGGGAGCGTCTCCTACGAGCAGTACTTC.